Below, 25 T cell receptor beta chains from the same sample are listed, as sequenced in a study of T cells in Graves' hyperthyroidism and ophthalmopathy. The CDR3 regions of TCR beta were amplified from RNA transcripts. TCR CDR3 regions were first amplified by RT-PCR with HTBI primers. TCRdb independently ran MiXCR on the multiplex PCR reads; one entry per CDR3 protein. The data contain about 740,000 distinct CDR3 sequences, 12% to 15% of them singletons. Source material: blood. All receptors derive from a woman younger than 35 with Graves' hyperthyroidism.

This chain connects TRBV15 to TRBJ2-7; D remains ambiguous. V dropped 0 bases and J dropped 0 bases, with 12 bases sitting between them. This CDR3 has 16 amino acids. Germline CDR1 and CDR2: LNHNV and YYDKDF (reference sequence). In DNA form, the CDR3 reads TGTGCCACCAGCAGAGATCCGGGCGGAAGCTCCTACGAGCAGTACTTC. As protein: CATSRDPGGSSYEQYF.

The CDR3 DNA reads TGTGCCAGCATAAGGGGGGCTAATGAAAAACTGTTTTTT. Its protein is CASIRGANEKLFF. The chain has TRBV2 and TRBJ1-4, with a possible D match to TRBD1 (6 bases). The CDR3 sequence is 13 residues long. CDR1 is SNHLY, CDR2 FYNNEI, per germline. V was pared by 7 bases and J by 3 bases, with 9 bases between. The complete variable domain, with remaining parts taken from reference TRBV2 and TRBJ1-4, reads EPEVTQTPSHQVTQMGQEVILRCVPISNHLYFYWYRQILGQKVEFLVSFYNNEISEKSEIFDDQFSVERPDGSNFTLKIRSTKLEDSAMYFCASIRGANEKLFFGSGTQLSVL.

This clonotype was recorded many times. This chain links TRBV20-1 with TRBJ2-3; D remains ambiguous. This CDR3 contains 12 residues. V was shortened by 5 bases and J by 3 bases, with 9 bases between the two germline ends. Per the germline V gene, CDR1 is DFQATT and CDR2 is SNEGSKA (reference sequence). The CDR3: CSASLSTDTQYF. The CDR3 region has the DNA TGCAGTGCTTCATTATCGACAGATACGCAGTATTTT.

This clonotype has at least ten counts. This rearrangement joins TRBV3-1 to TRBJ2-7, with 7 bases matching TRBD1. Trimming cost V 0 bases and J 6 bases; bases outside gene matches: 8. Looked up from germline, CDR1 is LGHDT and CDR2 is YNNKEL (reference sequence). The CDR3 consists of 15 residues. The CDR3 DNA is TGTGCCAGCAGCCAAGACCCGTCAACAGGGGCCGAGCAGTACTTC. Translated, it gives CASSQDPSTGAEQYF.

This clonotype has at least ten counts. The genes are TRBV3-1 and TRBJ1-6; 8 nucleotides line up with TRBD1. There are 14 residues in the CDR3. The germline V gene encodes CDR1 LGHDT and CDR2 YNNKEL (reference sequence). V trimming: 6 bases; J trimming: 10 bases; junction bases outside the gene matches: 8. The CDR3 DNA is TGTGCCAGCAGTCCCGACAGGGGAAGATCACCCCTCCACTTT. Amino acid sequence: CASSPDRGRSPLHF.

This clonotype has only one observation. V gene TRBV6-5 combines with J gene TRBJ2-4, with D perhaps matching TRBD1 or TRBD2 (5 bases each). This CDR3 comprises 17 residues. The V end lost 4 bases, the J end lost 0 bases, and 16 bases lay between the germline ends. Germline loops: CDR1 MNHEY, CDR2 SVGAGI. CDR3 bases: TGTGCCAGCAGTTCCACCGAAGGGACCCCAGCCAAAAACATTCAGTACTTC. This sequence encodes CASSSTEGTPAKNIQYF.

In this sample, this clonotype turned up many times. CDR3 in amino acids: CASSISGNQPQHF. CDR3 sequence (DNA): TGTGCCAGTAGTATATCGGGGAATCAGCCCCAGCATTTT. The V and J genes are TRBV19 and TRBJ1-5; the D is unclear. Germline V lookup: CDR1 LNHDA, CDR2 SQIVND (reference sequence). The CDR3 totals 13 residues. Trimming left V 2 bases short and J 4 bases short, with 6 bases between.

This clonotype was picked up a small number of times. The V and J genes are TRBV4-1 and TRBJ2-4; unclear D gene. Germline V lookup: CDR1 MGHRA, CDR2 YSYEKL. V gave up 5 bases and J gave up 1 base, with 15 bases separating them. CDR3 length: 16 amino acids. CDR3 coding DNA: TGCGCCAGCAGCTCCTACCCCAAGGCTGCCAAAAACATTCAGTACTTC. Its translation: CASSSYPKAAKNIQYF.

The sample holds many counts of this clonotype. The chain combines TRBV12-3 or TRBV12-4 with TRBJ1-3; D is unresolved. The ends were cut back, 7 bases at V and 4 bases at J, with 14 bases in the middle. The CDR3 loop spans 14 amino acids. The chain's CDR3 is CASTEAFGGNTIYF. The CDR3, as DNA: TGTGCCAGCACTGAGGCCTTCGGGGGAAACACCATATATTTT.

The chain has TRBV20-1 and TRBJ2-1; possibly TRBD1 or TRBD2 for D (6 bases each). This CDR3 has 16 residues. Germline values: CDR1 DFQATT, CDR2 SNEGSKA (reference sequence). V was trimmed by 1 base and J by 1 base, leaving 14 bases between them. The CDR3, as DNA: TGCAGTGCTAGAGTGGGGGGCGGTACGTCCTACAATGAGCAGTTCTTC. Protein: CSARVGGGTSYNEQFF.

The chain employs TRBV5-6 and TRBJ2-7; D is possibly TRBD1 (5 bases). The CDR3 totals 14 residues. Trimming shortened V by 5 bases and J by 3 bases, and 15 bases separated the two germline ends. CDR1 and CDR2 from the germline V gene are SGHDT and YYEEEE. In DNA form, the CDR3 reads TGTGCCAGCAGGGGCCGGGTTCAGGGCTACGAGCAGTACTTC. Translated: CASRGRVQGYEQYF.

This clonotype has at least ten counts. V is TRBV2 and J is TRBJ1-1, with D unresolved. The CDR3 consists of 13 residues. In germline, CDR1 is SNHLY, CDR2 FYNNEI. V lost 3 bases, J lost 1 base, and 6 bases lay in between. The CDR3 DNA sequence: TGTGCCAGCAGTGACCAGCCGAACACTGAAGCTTTCTTT. Translating gives CASSDQPNTEAFF.

This clonotype was detected many times. The chain links TRBV2 to TRBJ2-1; TRBD2 aligns across 7 bases. Germline V gene lookup returns CDR1 SNHLY and CDR2 FYNNEI. J gave up 3 bases and V 7 bases, and 6 bases lay outside the gene matches. The CDR3 has 14 residues. The CDR3 DNA follows: TGTGCCAGCACCGTCGGCGGGGGCTACAATGAGCAGTTCTTC. Amino acid sequence: CASTVGGGYNEQFF.

This clonotype was observed a handful of times. CDR3 DNA: TGTGCCAGCCAGGGGACAGGGGTTAAGAGATTGGATGAAAAACTGTTTTTT. Translation gives CASQGTGVKRLDEKLFF. The chain carries TRBV7-9 and TRBJ1-4; TRBD1 matches at 10 bases. The V gene end was trimmed by 8 bases and the J gene end by 6 bases; junction bases not matched to a gene: 15. Germline V gene data show CDR1 as SEHNR and CDR2 as FQNEAQ (reference sequence). The CDR3 is 17 residues long.

This chain uses TRBV11-2 with TRBJ2-5; D not certain. The CDR3 spans 11 residues. V lost 10 bases to trimming and J lost 5 bases, with 11 bases between them. The germline V gene has CDR1 SGHAT and CDR2 FQNNGV. The CDR3 here is CATLHLETQYF. The CDR3 DNA follows: TGTGCCACCTTACATTTGGAGACCCAGTACTTC. Looking up the rest from reference TRBV11-2 and TRBJ2-5 gives the full variable domain: EAGVAQSPRYKIIEKRQSVAFWCNPISGHATLYWYQQILGQGPKLLIQFQNNGVVDDSQLPKDRFSAERLKGVDSTLKIQPAKLEDSAVYLCATLHLETQYFGPGTRLLVL.

This clonotype was recorded many times. The V gene is TRBV9, the J gene TRBJ2-5, with 8 bases matching TRBD2. The CDR3 is 15 residues long. Germline CDR1 is SGDLS and CDR2 is YYNGEE. With 0 bases clipped from V and 1 base from J, the junction kept 2 bases outside the gene matches. The CDR3 DNA follows: TGTGCCAGCAGCGTAGCGGGAGGGCCCCAAGAGACCCAGTACTTC. It yields the protein CASSVAGGPQETQYF.

The table lists this clonotype with a few counts. The gene calls are TRBV13 and TRBJ2-1, with D maybe TRBD2 (6 bases). V was shortened by 2 bases and J by 0 bases, with 14 bases between the two germline ends. The V gene's germline CDR1 is PRHDT and CDR2 FYEKMQ (reference sequence). This CDR3 spans 17 amino acids. In nucleotides, the CDR3 is TGTGCCAGCAGCTTATTGCTAGCGACCCTCTCCTACAATGAGCAGTTCTTC. It codes for CASSLLLATLSYNEQFF.

This clonotype was seen a single time. CDR3 in amino acids: CASSIPGTGGYQPQHF. DNA for the CDR3: TGTGCCAGTAGTATTCCTGGGACAGGGGGTTACCAGCCCCAGCATTTT. J is TRBJ1-5 and V is TRBV19; 11 positions agree with TRBD1. Germline CDR1 LNHDA, CDR2 SQIVND (reference sequence). V was clipped by 3 bases and J by 7 bases; unmatched bases: 8. This CDR3 has 16 amino acids.

This clonotype was recorded many times. The chain couples TRBV15 to TRBJ1-5, with D uncertain. The ends were cut back, 0 bases at V and 1 base at J, with 13 bases in the middle. The germline gives CDR1 LNHNV, CDR2 YYDKDF (reference sequence). The CDR3 covers 17 residues. CDR3 residues: CATSRDLPTPSNQPQHF. The CDR3 DNA sequence: TGTGCCACCAGCAGAGATCTACCCACCCCGAGCAATCAGCCCCAGCATTTT.

This clonotype was seen more than once but under ten times. This chain uses TRBV2 with TRBJ2-1; D might be TRBD2 (6 bases). This CDR3 has 14 amino acids. V was clipped by 2 bases and J by 9 bases, with 14 bases between them. CDR1 is SNHLY and CDR2 is FYNNEI in the germline V gene. In DNA, the CDR3 is TGTGCCAGCAGTGAACGGGGTAGACTAGGTGAGCAGTTCTTC. Residues: CASSERGRLGEQFF. The entire variable domain, with the rest obtained from reference TRBV2 and TRBJ2-1, is as follows: EPEVTQTPSHQVTQMGQEVILRCVPISNHLYFYWYRQILGQKVEFLVSFYNNEISEKSEIFDDQFSVERPDGSNFTLKIRSTKLEDSAMYFCASSERGRLGEQFFGPGTRLTVL.

This clonotype was found many times. CDR3 amino acids: CSAVAGRNTDTQYF. In DNA, the CDR3 is TGCAGTGCGGTAGCGGGCAGGAACACAGATACGCAGTATTTT. V usage is TRBV20-1 and J usage is TRBJ2-3, with 7 bases aligning to TRBD2. V lost 6 bases to trimming and J lost 2 bases; unmatched junction nucleotides: 8. This CDR3 contains 14 residues. The germline V gene encodes CDR1 DFQATT and CDR2 SNEGSKA (reference sequence).

This clonotype was recorded many times. The chain combines TRBV11-3 with TRBJ2-7; 11 bases line up with TRBD2. Germline CDR1 and CDR2: SGHNT and YENEEA. J was trimmed by 3 bases and V by 0 bases; bases with no gene match: 13. This CDR3 is 19 amino acids long. The DNA of the CDR3 is TGTGCCAGCAGCTTAGATCTCCCGCTAGCGGGAGGCGCAGACTACGAGCAGTACTTC. As protein: CASSLDLPLAGGADYEQYF.

This clonotype was counted many times. V is TRBV7-2 and J is TRBJ2-5; D gene ambiguous. V dropped 1 base and J dropped 13 bases, with 10 bases sitting between them. Germline CDR1 and CDR2: SGHTA and FQGNSA. CDR3 size: 11 residues. The CDR3 protein is CASSLGRVRYF. The CDR3 DNA is TGTGCCAGCAGCTTAGGCCGCGTACGGTACTTC. Full variable domain (rest looked up from reference TRBV7-2 and TRBJ2-5): GAGVSQSPSNKVTEKGKDVELRCDPISGHTALYWYRQSLGQGLEFLIYFQGNSAPDKSGLPSDRFSAERTGGSVSTLTIQRTQQEDSAVYLCASSLGRVRYFGPGTRLLVL.

Note on this clonotype: A much larger clonotype is one base distant, so this may be a read error. V usage is TRBV5-1 and J usage is TRBJ2-1, with 14 positions matching TRBD2. The CDR3 is 16 amino acids. CDR1 is SGHRS and CDR2 is YFSETQ in the germline V gene. V trimming: 0 bases; J trimming: 10 bases; junction bases outside the gene matches: 6. CDR3 nucleotides: TGCGCCAGCAGCTTGGAAGGGACTAGCGGGAGTCGCGAGCAGTTCTTC. Residues: CASSLEGTSGSREQFF.

This clonotype was detected only a few times. The V and J genes are TRBV7-9 and TRBJ2-1; 8 nucleotides line up with TRBD1. Germline V lookup: CDR1 SEHNR, CDR2 FQNEAQ (reference sequence). This CDR3 region has 16 residues. V trimming: 5 bases; J trimming: 1 base; junction bases outside the gene matches: 7. In nucleotides, the CDR3 is TGTGCCAGCAGCCCCGAGACAGGGGTATCCTACAATGAGCAGTTCTTC. Amino acid sequence: CASSPETGVSYNEQFF.